A selection of T cell receptor beta chains follows, all from one sample in a study of CD8+ T cells in alopecia areata. The protocol was immunoSEQ multiplex PCR, while the TCRdb copy is restricted to in-frame clones and leaves out a portion. The repertoire holds 150,000 or so clones, with around 50% as singletons. Material: CD4+ T cells sorted from blood, obtained at week 0. The origin of the receptors is a human donor with alopecia areata. Each CDR3 is given with its conserved first and last residue. Fields, in order: CDR3 DNA, CDR3 protein, J gene, V gene, D gene, clone size. A D gene is named only where the DNA matches it firmly. Rows may omit the clone size; those that give it use once, few, many or a size class.

TGTGCCAGCAGCTTAGAAATCGCAGGGTACTATGGCTACACCTTC | CASSLEIAGYYGYTF | TRBJ1-2 | TRBV7-9 | NA | NA
TGCAGCGTTGAAGAGCACGGGGGTCGCACTGAAGCTTTCTTT | CSVEEHGGRTEAFF | TRBJ1-1 | TRBV29-1 | NA | NA
TGTGCCAGCAGCGGCTCCGGGACGGAAAATTCACCCCTCCACTTT | CASSGSGTENSPLHF | TRBJ1-6 | TRBV9 | NA | once
TGTGCCAGTACCACACTTAACAGGGTTGGCAATCAGCCCCAGCATTTT | CASTTLNRVGNQPQHF | TRBJ1-5 | TRBV19 | NA | NA
TGTGCCAGCAGCCCCGGGACTACCGATTGGGCCCAGTACTTC | CASSPGTTDWAQYF | TRBJ2-5 | TRBV7-6 | TRBD2 | NA
TGTGCCTGGAGTGCTAGCTCAGATACGCAGTATTTT | CAWSASSDTQYF | TRBJ2-3 | TRBV30 | NA | NA
TGTGCCGTCTTGGCCAGGGGGGCCTACGAGCAGTACTTC | CAVLARGAYEQYF | TRBJ2-7 | TRBV10-3 | NA | many
TGTGCCAGCAGTACAAGACAGGGTCTCGTGGGTTCACCCCTCCACTTT | CASSTRQGLVGSPLHF | TRBJ1-6 | TRBV2 | TRBD1 | NA
TGTGCCATCTCCAGCTCCGGCAGGGAAGAGACCCAGTACTTC | CAISSSGREETQYF | TRBJ2-5 | TRBV10-3 | NA | NA
TGTGCCAGCAGCTTGAGGGCGAACACTGAAGCTTTCTTT | CASSLRANTEAFF | TRBJ1-1 | TRBV5-4 | NA | few
TGTGCCATCATCCATGAGTATTCACCCCTCCACTTT | CAIIHEYSPLHF | TRBJ1-6 | TRBV30 | NA | NA
TGTGCCAGCAGCCTCTCCCGACAGGGACCCTATGGCTACACCTTC | CASSLSRQGPYGYTF | TRBJ1-2 | TRBV7-2 | TRBD1 | few
TGTGCCAGCAGAGAGGACAGGGGGCTATCCTACAATGAGCAGTTCTTC | CASREDRGLSYNEQFF | TRBJ2-1 | TRBV2 | TRBD1 | few
TGCAGCGTTGAGGGGGACCTGAACACCGGGGAGCTGTTTTTT | CSVEGDLNTGELFF | TRBJ2-2 | TRBV29-1 | NA | NA
TGTGCCATCAGTGATGGTAGCGGGGGGAACATTCAGTACTTC | CAISDGSGGNIQYF | TRBJ2-4 | TRBV10-3 | TRBD2 | few
TGTGCCATCAGTGAGTCAGTTTTATCGGGCGAGCAGTTCTTC | CAISESVLSGEQFF | TRBJ2-1 | TRBV10-3 | NA | few
TGTGCCAGCAGTGAAGATCGCGTAGAGACCCAGTACTTC | CASSEDRVETQYF | TRBJ2-5 | TRBV2 | NA | few
TGTGCCAGCAGCTTAGTAGCGGGGGGCTTGTACGAGCAGTACTTC | CASSLVAGGLYEQYF | TRBJ2-7 | TRBV7-2 | TRBD2 | NA
TGTGCCAGCAGCTCCTCTAGCGGCCGACAGTACTTC | CASSSSSGRQYF | TRBJ2-7 | TRBV6-5 | TRBD2 | once
TGCAGCGTTCGGACAGGGGGCAGGACAGATACGCAGTATTTT | CSVRTGGRTDTQYF | TRBJ2-3 | TRBV29-1 | TRBD1 | NA
TGCGCCAGCAGCTTGGAAACAGGGGGCGCGAGAACTGAAGCTTTCTTT | CASSLETGGARTEAFF | TRBJ1-1 | TRBV5-1 | TRBD1 | NA
TGTGCCAGCAGTTACTCGAAAGGGCATGGCTACACCTTC | CASSYSKGHGYTF | TRBJ1-2 | TRBV6-6 | NA | NA
TGTGCCAGCAGTTTGCCGGGACAGGGGGCTTCGGGGACCCAGTACTTC | CASSLPGQGASGTQYF | TRBJ2-5 | TRBV5-6 | TRBD1 | NA
TGCGCCAGCAGCCAAGATAGGGTAAATACGCAGTATTTT | CASSQDRVNTQYF | TRBJ2-3 | TRBV4-3 | NA | few
TGTGCCAGCAGCTTAAGATACGAGCAGTACTTC | CASSLRYEQYF | TRBJ2-7 | TRBV7-3 | NA | few
TGTGCCAGTAGTATCAGCGGGGGCCCTTACAATGAGCAGTTCTTC | CASSISGGPYNEQFF | TRBJ2-1 | TRBV19 | TRBD2 | few
TGCGCCAGCAGCCCAAGGCGGGACACTTCTGAAGCTTTCTTT | CASSPRRDTSEAFF | TRBJ1-1 | TRBV5-1 | NA | NA
TGCAGCGTTGTAATGCTGGCAGATACGCAGTATTTT | CSVVMLADTQYF | TRBJ2-3 | TRBV29-1 | NA | few
TGTGCCAGCTCATCCACAGATACGCAGTATTTT | CASSSTDTQYF | TRBJ2-3 | TRBV18 | NA | few
TGTGCCAGCAGCCCGGGGAAAATGAACACTGAAGCTTTCTTT | CASSPGKMNTEAFF | TRBJ1-1 | TRBV7-9 | NA | NA
TGTGCCAGCTCACCACCGACCGGGACGGAGCAGTACTTC | CASSPPTGTEQYF | TRBJ2-7 | TRBV18 | NA | NA